This T cell receptor beta chain was sequenced in a study of a mutant IDH1 vaccine in newly diagnosed glioma. Study information: Mean patient age was about 40 years; 62.5% were male and around 38% female.

Overall study results and limits: Of the patients, about 95% had vaccine-induced immune responses. Whatever changes occurred in top peripheral T cell clonotypes seemed unrelated to pseudoprogression.

This clone has more than one count but fewer than ten. Its target is unknown. Specified time point: week 47, end of study. A single vaccine dose contained 300 ug of mutant IDH1 20-mer peptide, and topical imiquimod was used with it. Generated by immunoSEQ multiplex PCR, the TCRdb table keeps only in-frame clones and is missing some. The sample records about 94,000 clones, roughly 90% being singletons. Trimming shortened V by 4 bases and J by 2 bases, and 6 bases separated the two germline ends. This CDR3 has 13 residues. The germline CDR1 and CDR2 sequences are SGHRS and YFSETQ. The source of this sequence is a woman aged 45-65 years with glioma. Sequencing was performed on PBMCs, taken from a glioma patient whose treatment included an IDH1 peptide vaccine. The chain links TRBV5-1 to TRBJ2-2; D is undetermined. In DNA form, the CDR3 reads TGCGCCAGCAGCCTTAGAAACACCGGGGAGCTGTTTTTT. Residues: CASSLRNTGELFF.